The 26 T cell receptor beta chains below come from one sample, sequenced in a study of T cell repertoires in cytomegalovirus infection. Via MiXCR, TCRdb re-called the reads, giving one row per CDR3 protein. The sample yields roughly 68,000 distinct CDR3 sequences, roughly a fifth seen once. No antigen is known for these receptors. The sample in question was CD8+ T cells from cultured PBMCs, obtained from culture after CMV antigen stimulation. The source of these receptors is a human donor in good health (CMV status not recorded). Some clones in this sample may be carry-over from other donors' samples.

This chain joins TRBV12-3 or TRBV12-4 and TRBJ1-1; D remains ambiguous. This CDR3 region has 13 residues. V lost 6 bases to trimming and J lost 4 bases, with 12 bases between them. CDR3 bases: TGTGCCAGCAGCCCGGGTCCGTCCACTGAAGCTTTCTTT. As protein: CASSPGPSTEAFF.

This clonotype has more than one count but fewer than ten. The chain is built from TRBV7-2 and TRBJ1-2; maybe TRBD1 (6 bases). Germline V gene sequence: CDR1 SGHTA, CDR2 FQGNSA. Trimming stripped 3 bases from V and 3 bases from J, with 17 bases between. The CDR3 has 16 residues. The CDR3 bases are TGTGCCAGCAGCTTTCACCAGGGGCCGGTACACTATGGCTACACCTTC. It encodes CASSFHQGPVHYGYTF.

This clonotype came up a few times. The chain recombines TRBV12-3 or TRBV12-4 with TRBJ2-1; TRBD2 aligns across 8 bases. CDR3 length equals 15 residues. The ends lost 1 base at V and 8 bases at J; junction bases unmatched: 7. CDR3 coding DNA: TGTGCCAGCAGTTTAGAGGGGGGACTAGTGCATGAGCAGTTCTTC. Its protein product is CASSLEGGLVHEQFF.

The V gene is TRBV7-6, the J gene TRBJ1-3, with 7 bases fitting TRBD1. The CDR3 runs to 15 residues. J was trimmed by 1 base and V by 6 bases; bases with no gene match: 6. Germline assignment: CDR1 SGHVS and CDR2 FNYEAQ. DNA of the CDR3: TGTGCCAGCAGTCGGGACAGCATTTCTGGAAACACCATATATTTT. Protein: CASSRDSISGNTIYF.

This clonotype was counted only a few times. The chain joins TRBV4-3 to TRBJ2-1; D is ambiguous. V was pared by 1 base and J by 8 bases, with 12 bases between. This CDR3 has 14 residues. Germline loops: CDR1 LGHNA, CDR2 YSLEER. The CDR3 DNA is TGCGCCAGCAGCCAAGTGGACCTCCGGTATGAGCAGTTCTTC. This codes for CASSQVDLRYEQFF.

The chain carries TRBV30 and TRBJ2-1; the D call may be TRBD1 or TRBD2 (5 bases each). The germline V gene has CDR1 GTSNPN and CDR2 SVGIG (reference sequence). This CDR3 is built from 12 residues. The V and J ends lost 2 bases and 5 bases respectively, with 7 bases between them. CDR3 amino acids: CAWSRDHNEQFF. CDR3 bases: TGTGCCTGGAGTCGGGACCACAATGAGCAGTTCTTC.

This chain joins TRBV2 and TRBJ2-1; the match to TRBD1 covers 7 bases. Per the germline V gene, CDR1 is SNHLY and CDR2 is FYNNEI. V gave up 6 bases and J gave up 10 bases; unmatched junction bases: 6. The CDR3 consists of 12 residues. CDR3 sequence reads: CASRDRRQEQFF. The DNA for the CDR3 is TGTGCCAGCAGGGACAGGAGGCAGGAGCAGTTCTTC.

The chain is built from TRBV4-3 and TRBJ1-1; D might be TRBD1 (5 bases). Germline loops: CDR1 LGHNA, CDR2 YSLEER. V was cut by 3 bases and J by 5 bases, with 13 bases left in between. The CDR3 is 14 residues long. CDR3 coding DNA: TGCGCCAGCAGCCACCGGGACCTAGGGACTGAAGCTTTCTTT. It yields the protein CASSHRDLGTEAFF.

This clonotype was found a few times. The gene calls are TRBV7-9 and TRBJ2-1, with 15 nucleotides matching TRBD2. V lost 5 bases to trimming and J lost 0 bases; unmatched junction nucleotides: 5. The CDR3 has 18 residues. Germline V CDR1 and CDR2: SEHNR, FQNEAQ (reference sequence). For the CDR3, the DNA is TGTGCCAGCAGCCCGGGGACTAGCGGGGGGAGCTCCTACAATGAGCAGTTCTTC. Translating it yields CASSPGTSGGSSYNEQFF.

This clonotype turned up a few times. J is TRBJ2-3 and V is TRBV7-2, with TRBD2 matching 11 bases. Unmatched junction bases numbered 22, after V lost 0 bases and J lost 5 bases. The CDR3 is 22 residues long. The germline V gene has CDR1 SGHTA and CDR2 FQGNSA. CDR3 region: CASSLAVSGGALRGMEEDTQYF. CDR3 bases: TGTGCCAGCAGCTTAGCGGTTAGCGGGGGGGCTTTGCGGGGTATGGAGGAAGATACGCAGTATTTT.

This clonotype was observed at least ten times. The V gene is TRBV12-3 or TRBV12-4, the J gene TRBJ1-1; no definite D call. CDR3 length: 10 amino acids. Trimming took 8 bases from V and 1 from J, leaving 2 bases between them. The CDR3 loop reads CASANTEAFF. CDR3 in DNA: TGTGCCAGCGCGAACACTGAAGCTTTCTTT.

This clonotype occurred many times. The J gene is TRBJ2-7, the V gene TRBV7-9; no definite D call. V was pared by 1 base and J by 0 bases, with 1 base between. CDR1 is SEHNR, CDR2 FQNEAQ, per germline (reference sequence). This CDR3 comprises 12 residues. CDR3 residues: CASSLVSYEQYF. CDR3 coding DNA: TGTGCCAGCAGCTTAGTCTCCTACGAGCAGTACTTC.

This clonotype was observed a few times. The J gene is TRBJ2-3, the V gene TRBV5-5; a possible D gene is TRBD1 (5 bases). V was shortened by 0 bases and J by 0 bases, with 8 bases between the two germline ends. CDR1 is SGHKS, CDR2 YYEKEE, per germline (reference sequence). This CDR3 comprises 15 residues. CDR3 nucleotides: TGTGCCAGCAGCTTGGAAGGGGCTAGCACAGATACGCAGTATTTT. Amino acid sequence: CASSLEGASTDTQYF. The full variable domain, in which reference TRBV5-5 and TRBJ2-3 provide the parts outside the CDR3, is DAGVTQSPTHLIKTRGQQVTLRCSPISGHKSVSWYQQVLGQGPQFIFQYYEKEERGRGNFPDRFSARQFPNYSSELNVNALLLGDSALYLCASSLEGASTDTQYFGPGTRLTVL.

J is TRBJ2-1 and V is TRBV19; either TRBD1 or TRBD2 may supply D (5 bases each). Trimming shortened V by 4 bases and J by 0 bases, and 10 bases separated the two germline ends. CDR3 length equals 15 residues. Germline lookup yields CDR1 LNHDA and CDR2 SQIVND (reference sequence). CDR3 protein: CASSKDGGSYNEQFF. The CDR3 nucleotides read TGTGCCAGTAGTAAGGATGGGGGCTCCTACAATGAGCAGTTCTTC.

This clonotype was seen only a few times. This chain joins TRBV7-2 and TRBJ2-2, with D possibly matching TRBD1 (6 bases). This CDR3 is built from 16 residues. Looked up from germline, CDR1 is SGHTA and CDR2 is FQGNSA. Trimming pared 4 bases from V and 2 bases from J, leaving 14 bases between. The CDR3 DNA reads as TGTGCCAGCAGCTCGACAGGAGTAACAAACACCGGGGAGCTGTTTTTT. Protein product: CASSSTGVTNTGELFF.

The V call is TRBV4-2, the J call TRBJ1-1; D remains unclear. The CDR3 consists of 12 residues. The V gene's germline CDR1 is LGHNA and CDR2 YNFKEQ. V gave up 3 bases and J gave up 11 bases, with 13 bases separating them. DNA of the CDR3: TGTGCCAGCAGCCAGGGCCAGTCGGTGGCTTTCTTT. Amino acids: CASSQGQSVAFF.

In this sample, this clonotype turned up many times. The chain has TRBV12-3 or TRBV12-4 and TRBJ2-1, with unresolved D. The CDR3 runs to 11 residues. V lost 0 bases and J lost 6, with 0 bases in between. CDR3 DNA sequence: TGTGCCAGCAGTTTAGCCAATGAGCAGTTCTTC. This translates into CASSLANEQFF.

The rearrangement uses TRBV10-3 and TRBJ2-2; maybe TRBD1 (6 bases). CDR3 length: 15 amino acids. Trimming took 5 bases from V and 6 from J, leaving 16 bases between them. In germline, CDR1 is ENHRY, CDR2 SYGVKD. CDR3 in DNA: TGTGCCATCAGTTCCCAGGGGCCAGCCTCCGGGGAGCTGTTTTTT. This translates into CAISSQGPASGELFF.

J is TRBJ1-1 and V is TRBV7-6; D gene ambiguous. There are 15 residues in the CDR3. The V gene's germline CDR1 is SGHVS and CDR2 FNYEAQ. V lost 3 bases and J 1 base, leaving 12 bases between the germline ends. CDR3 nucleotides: TGTGCCAGCAGCTTTGGAACCAAAGAGAACACTGAAGCTTTCTTT. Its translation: CASSFGTKENTEAFF.

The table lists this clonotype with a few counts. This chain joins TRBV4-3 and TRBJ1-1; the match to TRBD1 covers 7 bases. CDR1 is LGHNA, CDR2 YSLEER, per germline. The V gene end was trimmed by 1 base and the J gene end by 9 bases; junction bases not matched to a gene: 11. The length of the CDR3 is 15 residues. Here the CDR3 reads CASSQVRQGRSQAFF. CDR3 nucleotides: TGCGCCAGCAGCCAAGTAAGACAGGGCCGAAGCCAAGCTTTCTTT.

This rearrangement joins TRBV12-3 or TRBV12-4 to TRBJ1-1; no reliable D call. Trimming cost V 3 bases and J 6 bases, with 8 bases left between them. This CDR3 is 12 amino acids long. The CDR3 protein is CASSFQTSEAFF. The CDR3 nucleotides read TGTGCCAGCAGTTTTCAAACATCTGAAGCTTTCTTT.

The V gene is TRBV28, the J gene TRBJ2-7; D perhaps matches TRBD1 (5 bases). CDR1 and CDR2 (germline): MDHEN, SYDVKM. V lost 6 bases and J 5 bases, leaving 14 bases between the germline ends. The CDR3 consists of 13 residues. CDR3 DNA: TGTGCCAGCAGGTCCCCAGGGCGGCACGAGCAGTACTTC. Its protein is CASRSPGRHEQYF.

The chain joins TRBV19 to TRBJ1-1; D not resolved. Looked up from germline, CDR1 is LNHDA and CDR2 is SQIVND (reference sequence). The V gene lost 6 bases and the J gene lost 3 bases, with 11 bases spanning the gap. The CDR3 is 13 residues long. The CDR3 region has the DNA TGTGCCAGTAGCCAACTCACGGACACTGAAGCTTTCTTT. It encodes CASSQLTDTEAFF. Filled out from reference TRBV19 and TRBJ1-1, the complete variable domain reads DGGITQSPKYLFRKEGQNVTLSCEQNLNHDAMYWYRQDPGQGLRLIYYSQIVNDFQKGDIAEGYSVSREKKESFPLTVTSAQKNPTAFYLCASSQLTDTEAFFGQGTRLTVV.

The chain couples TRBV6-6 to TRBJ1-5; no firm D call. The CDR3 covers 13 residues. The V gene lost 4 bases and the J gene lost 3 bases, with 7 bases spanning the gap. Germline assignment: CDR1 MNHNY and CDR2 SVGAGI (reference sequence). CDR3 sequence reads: CASSSVPNQPQHF. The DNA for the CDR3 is TGTGCCAGCAGTTCAGTCCCCAATCAGCCCCAGCATTTT.

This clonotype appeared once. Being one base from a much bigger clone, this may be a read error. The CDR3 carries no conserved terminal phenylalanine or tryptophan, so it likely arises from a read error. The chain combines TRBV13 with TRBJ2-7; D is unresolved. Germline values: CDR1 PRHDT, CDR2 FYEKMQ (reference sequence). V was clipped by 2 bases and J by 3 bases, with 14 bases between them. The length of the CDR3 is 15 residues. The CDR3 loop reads CASSLPVAPIYEQYI. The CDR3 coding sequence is TGTGCCAGCAGCTTACCCGTTGCCCCAATCTACGAGCAGTACATC.

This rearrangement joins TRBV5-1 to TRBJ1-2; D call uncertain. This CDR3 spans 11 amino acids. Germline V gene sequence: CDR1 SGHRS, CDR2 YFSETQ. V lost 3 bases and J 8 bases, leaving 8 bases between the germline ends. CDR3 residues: CASSSARGYTF. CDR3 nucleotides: TGCGCCAGCAGCTCTGCGCGGGGCTACACCTTC.